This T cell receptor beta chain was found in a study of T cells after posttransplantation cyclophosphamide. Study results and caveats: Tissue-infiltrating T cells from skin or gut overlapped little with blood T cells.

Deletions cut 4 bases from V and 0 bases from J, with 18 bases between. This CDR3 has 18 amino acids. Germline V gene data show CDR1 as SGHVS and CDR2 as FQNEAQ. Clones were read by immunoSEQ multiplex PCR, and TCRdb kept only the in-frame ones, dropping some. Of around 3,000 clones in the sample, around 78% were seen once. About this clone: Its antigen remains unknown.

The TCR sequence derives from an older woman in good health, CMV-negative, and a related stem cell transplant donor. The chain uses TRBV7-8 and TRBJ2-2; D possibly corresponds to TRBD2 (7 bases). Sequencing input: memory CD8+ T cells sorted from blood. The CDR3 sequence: CASSSPSRGLPNTGELFF. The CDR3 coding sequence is TGTGCCAGCAGCTCACCCTCGCGGGGGCTCCCGAACACCGGGGAGCTGTTTTTT.